The 23 T cell receptor beta chains in this list originate from one sample, sequenced in a study of identical twins (dated by TCRdb to 2016 to 2017). Libraries came from 5' RACE. Sequenced using an Illumina HiSeq 2000. TCRdb itself trimmed the public reads at Q25 with fastp, ran MiXCR and retained productive beta chains. One record per CDR3 amino acid sequence lists the most common genes and DNA. The sample contains roughly 470,000 distinct CDR3 sequences, 14% of them found a single time. Of the sample, approximately 0.98% is held by the ten largest clones. This sample also appeared in a second study, on yellow fever vaccine responses in identical twins.

Sequences were obtained from CD4+ T cells sorted from blood. All receptors come from a woman between 18 and 30 years old in good health.

The chain recombines TRBV14 with TRBJ2-3; D remains unclear. Per the germline V gene, CDR1 is SGHDN and CDR2 is FVKESK. This CDR3 has 17 amino acids. The germline V and J ends were trimmed by 0 bases and 2 bases, with 15 bases remaining between them. CDR3 in DNA: TGTGCCAGCAGCCAAGATATATTACACCAATACACAGATACGCAGTATTTT. Its protein is CASSQDILHQYTDTQYF.

The chain combines TRBV3-1 with TRBJ2-2, with 15 bases matching TRBD2. This CDR3 has 16 amino acids. The germline gives CDR1 LGHDT, CDR2 YNNKEL (reference sequence). V shed 3 bases, J shed 7 bases, and the junction held 3 bases outside the gene matches. This chain's CDR3 is CASSQGLAGGGGELFF. CDR3 DNA sequence: TGTGCCAGCAGCCAGGGACTAGCGGGAGGAGGCGGGGAGCTGTTTTTT.

V and J are TRBV28 and TRBJ2-7; 10 bases are shared with TRBD2. With V trimmed by 6 bases and J by 4 bases, 9 bases remained unmatched. Per germline, CDR1 MDHEN and CDR2 SYDVKM. The CDR3 totals 15 residues. CDR3 residues: CASSPSSGRAYEQYF. CDR3 coding DNA: TGTGCCAGCAGCCCGTCCAGCGGGAGGGCTTACGAGCAGTACTTC.

The chain employs TRBV21-1 and TRBJ1-1. TRBV21-1 is reported as a pseudogene. There are 16 residues in the CDR3. CDR3 nucleotide sequence: TGTGCCAGCGGGGTGGGGTACCTCCGGGCCCACACTGAAGCTTTCTTT. Translating gives CASGVGYLRAHTEAFF.

The chain links TRBV28 to TRBJ2-7; weak D call: TRBD2 (7 bases). CDR1 and CDR2 from the germline V gene are MDHEN and SYDVKM. The CDR3 covers 12 residues. V was pared by 5 bases and J by 6 bases, with 11 bases between. The CDR3 reads CASSGRGGEQYF. In DNA form, the CDR3 reads TGTGCCAGCAGTGGGAGGGGGGGCGAGCAGTACTTC. Combining the CDR3 with reference TRBV28 and TRBJ2-7 gives the whole variable domain DVKVTQSSRYLVKRTGEKVFLECVQDMDHENMFWYRQDPGLGLRLIYFSYDVKMKEKGDIPEGYSVSREKKERFSLILESASTNQTSMYLCASSGRGGEQYFGPGTRLTVT.

The J gene is TRBJ2-4, the V gene TRBV30; D is undetermined. Germline CDR1 reads GTSNPN; CDR2 reads SVGIG (reference sequence). V was clipped by 5 bases and J by 6 bases, with 5 bases between them. This CDR3 is built from 10 residues. CDR3 coding DNA: TGTGCCTGGGGTGGAAACATTCAGTACTTC. Translated, it gives CAWGGNIQYF. The full variable domain, in which reference TRBV30 and TRBJ2-4 provide the parts outside the CDR3, is SQTIHQWPATLVQPVGSPLSLECTVEGTSNPNLYWYRQAAGRGLQLLFYSVGIGQISSEVPQNLSASRPQDRQFILSSKKLLLSDSGFYLCAWGGNIQYFGAGTRLSVL.

The chain is built from TRBV3-1 and TRBJ2-7; no clear D gene. Germline CDR1 is LGHDT and CDR2 is YNNKEL (reference sequence). CDR3 length: 16 amino acids. The ends were cut back, 1 base at V and 3 bases at J, with 16 bases in the middle. DNA of the CDR3: TGTGCCAGCAGCCAAGGTCTGGCGAGTCTCTACTACGAGCAGTACTTC. Translation: CASSQGLASLYYEQYF.

This clonotype was seen many times. The genes are TRBV5-1 and TRBJ2-7, with 7 bases fitting TRBD1. Germline V lookup: CDR1 SGHRS, CDR2 YFSETQ. After removal of 5 bases from V and 3 bases from J, the junction contained 8 bases not matched to a gene. The CDR3 spans 14 residues. The CDR3 sequence: CASRSQQGNYEQYF. The CDR3 DNA follows: TGCGCCAGCAGAAGTCAACAGGGGAACTACGAGCAGTACTTC.

This clonotype was seen only a few times. The chain uses TRBV5-1 and TRBJ1-1; D is uncertain. The ends were cut back, 0 bases at V and 0 bases at J, with 9 bases in the middle. Germline CDR1 SGHRS, CDR2 YFSETQ. The CDR3 runs to 15 residues. CDR3 sequence (DNA): TGCGCCAGCAGCTTGGTTTTCAGCGTGAACACTGAAGCTTTCTTT. This codes for CASSLVFSVNTEAFF. The full variable domain, rest sourced from reference TRBV5-1 and TRBJ1-1, is KAGVTQTPRYLIKTRGQQVTLSCSPISGHRSVSWYQQTPGQGLQFLFEYFSETQRNKGNFPGRFSGRQFSNSRSEMNVSTLELGDSALYLCASSLVFSVNTEAFFGQGTRLTVV.

The chain is built from TRBV28 and TRBJ1-3; 7 nucleotides agree with TRBD1. The CDR3 spans 16 residues. Trimming removed 5 bases from V and 0 bases from J; junction bases left unmatched: 7. From germline, CDR1 is MDHEN and CDR2 SYDVKM. CDR3 loop: CASSGDSRFSGNTIYF. In nucleotides, the CDR3 is TGTGCCAGCAGTGGGGACAGCAGATTCTCTGGAAACACCATATATTTT.

With respect to this clonotype: One end of the junction is discordant with germline, which a read error may explain. This rearrangement joins TRBV7-2 to TRBJ2-4; 7 nucleotides line up with TRBD2. The CDR3 contains 13 residues. Germline loops: CDR1 SGHTA, CDR2 FQGNSA. The CDR3 DNA reads TGTGCCAGCAGCGATCTAACTCCAGGACTAGTTCTCTTC. Residues: CASSDLTPGLVLF.

This clonotype occurred a few times. The genes are TRBV9 and TRBJ2-1; TRBD2 aligns across 7 bases. Germline V CDR1 and CDR2: SGDLS, YYNGEE. CDR3 length: 18 amino acids. Unmatched junction bases numbered 15, after V lost 0 bases and J lost 6 bases. CDR3 amino acids: CASSVEGLEGLGGNEQFF. The CDR3 DNA follows: TGTGCCAGCAGCGTAGAAGGACTAGAGGGGTTGGGTGGCAATGAGCAGTTCTTC.

This clonotype has ten or more counts. The chain has TRBV12-3 or TRBV12-4 and TRBJ2-2, with D perhaps assigned TRBD1 or TRBD2 (5 bases each). The CDR3 sequence is 15 residues long. Trimming shortened V by 7 bases and J by 8 bases, and 20 bases separated the two germline ends. CDR3 DNA sequence: TGTGCCAGCATTCAGGGCCGGGGCCGTCGTGGGGAGCTGTTTTTT. Its translation: CASIQGRGRRGELFF.

The chain has TRBV6-1 and TRBJ1-1, with D uncertain. V lost 3 bases and J 1 base, leaving 6 bases between the germline ends. Per the germline V gene, CDR1 is MNHNS and CDR2 is SASEGT. CDR3 size: 13 residues. CDR3 sequence: CASSDNWNTEAFF. CDR3 nucleotide sequence: TGTGCCAGCAGTGATAACTGGAACACTGAAGCTTTCTTT.

This clonotype was counted a few times. V is TRBV14 and J is TRBJ2-5, with D uncertain. V lost 1 base to trimming and J lost 4 bases, with 4 bases between them. The CDR3 spans 12 residues. Per the germline V gene, CDR1 is SGHDN and CDR2 is FVKESK. The chain's CDR3 is CASSQATETQYF. In nucleotides, the CDR3 is TGTGCCAGCAGCCAAGCCACAGAGACCCAGTACTTC.

This clonotype showed up many times. The chain is built from TRBV5-6 and TRBJ1-1; tentatively, D is TRBD1 (5 bases). The V and J ends lost 0 bases and 1 base respectively, with 7 bases between them. The CDR3 is 14 residues long. Germline assignment: CDR1 SGHDT and CDR2 YYEEEE. CDR3 coding DNA: TGTGCCAGCAGCTTGGCGGGGCGGAACACTGAAGCTTTCTTT. Protein product: CASSLAGRNTEAFF.

There are a few counts of this clonotype. J is TRBJ2-3 and V is TRBV29-1; D possibly corresponds to TRBD2 (6 bases). With 4 bases removed from V and 6 bases from J, the gap between germline ends came to 17 bases. There are 14 residues in the CDR3. Germline assignment: CDR1 SQVTM and CDR2 ANQGSEA. The CDR3 nucleotides read TGCAGCGTTGCGGGGGTTCGGGAAACGGATACGCAGTATTTT. Protein sequence: CSVAGVRETDTQYF.

In this sample, this clonotype turned up a few times. The rearrangement uses TRBV20-1 and TRBJ2-5; 7 positions match TRBD2. The CDR3 extends over 16 amino acids. Germline assignment: CDR1 DFQATT and CDR2 SNEGSKA (reference sequence). Trimming at V came to 0 bases and at J to 0 bases, leaving 7 bases not matched to a gene. CDR3 DNA: TGCAGTGCTAGAGATTGGCTAGCGGAGTACCAAGAGACCCAGTACTTC. It encodes CSARDWLAEYQETQYF.

This clonotype was counted only a few times. This chain links TRBV2 with TRBJ2-7, with D hard to call. With 1 base removed from V and 6 bases from J, the gap between germline ends came to 4 bases. CDR1 is SNHLY, CDR2 FYNNEI, per germline. The CDR3 spans 11 residues. CDR3 region: CASSEVGEQYF. CDR3 nucleotides: TGTGCCAGCAGTGAAGTGGGCGAGCAGTACTTC. Full variable domain (rest looked up from reference TRBV2 and TRBJ2-7): EPEVTQTPSHQVTQMGQEVILRCVPISNHLYFYWYRQILGQKVEFLVSFYNNEISEKSEIFDDQFSVERPDGSNFTLKIRSTKLEDSAMYFCASSEVGEQYFGPGTRLTVT.

This chain links TRBV27 with TRBJ2-1; TRBD1 aligns across 8 bases. This CDR3 is built from 12 residues. Germline CDR1 MNHEY, CDR2 SMNVEV (reference sequence). V lost 4 bases to trimming and J lost 14 bases; unmatched junction nucleotides: 7. The CDR3 DNA is TGTGCCAGCAGTTCCAGGGGGCGCGTTAAGTTCTTC. As protein: CASSSRGRVKFF.

This clonotype was detected only a few times. The chain recombines TRBV9 with TRBJ2-7, with TRBD1 matching 8 bases. Germline CDR1 SGDLS, CDR2 YYNGEE. V was pared by 0 bases and J by 7 bases, with 15 bases of the junction left unmatched. The CDR3 loop spans 17 amino acids. CDR3 sequence: CASSVDAGTGIQMEQYF. CDR3 nucleotides: TGTGCCAGCAGCGTAGATGCCGGGACAGGCATTCAAATGGAGCAGTACTTC.

There are many counts of this clonotype. This chain connects TRBV12-3 or TRBV12-4 to TRBJ2-7; D call uncertain. The V end was cut by 0 bases, the J end by 4 bases, with 7 bases between. The CDR3 is made up of 13 amino acids. The CDR3 DNA sequence: TGTGCCAGCAGTTTAGCAGACGGGTACGAGCAGTACTTC. Translating gives CASSLADGYEQYF.

This clonotype was seen a handful of times. CDR3 nucleotide sequence: TGTGCCAGCAGCGCCCATAGCGGGAGGGGGGACAATGAGCAGTTCTTC. This gives the protein CASSAHSGRGDNEQFF. The V gene is TRBV28, the J gene TRBJ2-1; 11 bases match TRBD2. The J segment lost 5 bases and the V segment lost 6 bases, leaving 9 bases of the junction unmatched. Germline V gives CDR1 MDHEN, CDR2 SYDVKM. This CDR3 is built from 16 residues.